A selection of T cell receptor beta chains follows, all from one sample in a study of identical twins. One entry per CDR3 protein results from TCRdb running MiXCR on the 5' RACE reads. The sample holds under 1 million distinct CDR3 sequences, around 12% seen once. These same records also appear under a second study, on yellow fever vaccine responses in identical twins.

The sequenced material came from PBMCs. These receptors were collected from a woman between 18 and 30 years old in good health. Each CDR3 is given with its conserved first and last residue. D genes are given only for firm matches. Clone sizes are given selectively: once, few, many, or a class where the clone is expanded.

TRBD2	many	TRBJ2-3	TRBV9	TGTGCCAGCAGCACCAGGGGGGGACTAGCGGGAGCAGATACGCAGTATTTT	CASSTRGGLAGADTQYF
TRBD1	.	TRBJ1-4	TRBV7-6	TGTGCCAGCAGCTTAGGACCAACAGGGGGAAGTGAAAAACTGTTTTTT	CASSLGPTGGSEKLFF
.	.	TRBJ2-2	TRBV12-3/TRBV12-4	TGTGCCAGCAGCACCTGGGAAGGACTCCCGAACACCGGGGAGCTGTTTTTT	CASSTWEGLPNTGELFF
TRBD1	.	TRBJ2-7	TRBV28	TGTGCCAGCAGCCGGGACAGTGCCCCTACCTACGAGCAGTACTTC	CASSRDSAPTYEQYF
.	.	TRBJ2-2	TRBV6-1	TGTGCCAGCAGACTGAAAGCGAACACCGGGGAGCTGTTTTTT	CASRLKANTGELFF
TRBD2	.	TRBJ2-1	TRBV14	TGTGCCAGCAGCCAAGGTCCTAGCGGGGGGGGCAATGAGCAGTTCTTC	CASSQGPSGGGNEQFF
.	few	TRBJ1-2	TRBV9	TGTGCCAGCAGCGAAGACACGTATGGCTACACCTTC	CASSEDTYGYTF
.	.	TRBJ2-2	TRBV5-1	TGCGCCAGCAGCGAAACTAGCAATACCGGGGAGCTGTTTTTT	CASSETSNTGELFF
TRBD1	few	TRBJ1-1	TRBV12-3/TRBV12-4	TGTGCCAGCAGTGGACAGGGGGCTCGGACTGAAGCTTTCTTT	CASSGQGARTEAFF
TRBD1	few	TRBJ2-1	TRBV25-1	TGTGCCAGCAGTGGACGCCGGGACAGGGGGCCCGGAAGCTCCTACAATGAGCAGTTCTTC	CASSGRRDRGPGSSYNEQFF
TRBD2	.	TRBJ2-7	TRBV10-3	TGTGCCATCAGTGACCTGACTAGCGGGTGTCGCTACGAGCAGTACTTC	CAISDLTSGCRYEQYF
TRBD2	.	TRBJ2-1	TRBV6-6	TGTGCCACCCAGCGGGAGACCTACAATGAGCAGTTCTTC	CATQRETYNEQFF
TRBD1	few	TRBJ1-1	TRBV20-1	TGCAGTGCTAAAAAGGGGGCTAACACTGAAGCTTTCTTT	CSAKKGANTEAFF
.	few	TRBJ2-7	TRBV4-2	TGTGCCAGCAGCCAAGAATCGGCTAGCGTTGACGAGCAGTACTTC	CASSQESASVDEQYF
TRBD1	few	TRBJ1-5	TRBV24-1	TGTGCCACCAGTGACCGGGACAGGGGGTATCAGCATTTT	CATSDRDRGYQHF
.	few	TRBJ2-7	TRBV27	TGTGCCAGCAGTTTAGGCAGGAATTGGTACGAGCAGTACTTC	CASSLGRNWYEQYF
TRBD1	few	TRBJ1-1	TRBV20-1	TGCAGTGCTACGGACAGGCACACTGAAGCTTTCTTT	CSATDRHTEAFF
TRBD1	few	TRBJ2-2	TRBV6-5	TGTGCCAGCAGTTCCGGGACAGGGTTCGCCGGGGAGCTGTTTTTT	CASSSGTGFAGELFF
.	few	TRBJ2-7	TRBV10-3	TGTGCCACCGTTGTCCCAGGGGCCGGGGAGCAGTACTTC	CATVVPGAGEQYF
TRBD1	few	TRBJ2-5	TRBV6-1	TGTGCCAGCAGGCCGACAGGGGAATCCCGACGAGAGACCCAGTACTTC	CASRPTGESRRETQYF
.	.	TRBJ2-4	TRBV20-1	TGCAGTGCTAGTTCGGACATAACCAAAAACATTCAGTACTTC	CSASSDITKNIQYF
.	.	TRBJ1-5	TRBV20-1	TGCAGTGCTAGAAGACAGGATCAGCCCCAGCATTTT	CSARRQDQPQHF
TRBD1	.	TRBJ1-5	TRBV2	TGTGCCAGCAGCAGGGACAGCCATCAGCCCCAGCATTTT	CASSRDSHQPQHF
.	.	TRBJ2-3	TRBV5-5	TGTGCCAGCAGCTTGAGGGTGGGAGTTGGCACAGATACGCAGTATTTT	CASSLRVGVGTDTQYF
.	.	TRBJ2-5	TRBV12-3/TRBV12-4	TGTGCCAGCAGTTTATCTGGGGTACGAGAGACCCAGTACTTC	CASSLSGVRETQYF
TRBD1	few	TRBJ2-7	TRBV7-9	TGTGCCAGCAGCTCGGTAGGGGGCATGTACGAGCAGTACTTC	CASSSVGGMYEQYF
.	.	TRBJ2-3	TRBV5-1	TGCTCCAGCAGCCCCCTTGGGCTAGCGAGGGCAGATACGCAGTATTTT	CSSSPLGLARADTQYF
.	.	TRBJ1-5	TRBV15	TGTGCCACCAGCCTTCTGGGGGCAGGACAGCCCCAGCATTTT	CATSLLGAGQPQHF
.	.	TRBJ2-5	TRBV12-3/TRBV12-4	TGTGCCAGCAGCCTAGGGGCGAGGGCTCAAGGCGAGACCCAGTACTTC	CASSLGARAQGETQYF
TRBD2	few	TRBJ2-3	TRBV12-3/TRBV12-4	TGTGCCAGCAGTTCCCGGACTAGCGGGTTTAGCACAGATACGCAGTATTTT	CASSSRTSGFSTDTQYF
.	.	TRBJ2-2	TRBV7-2	TGTGCCAGCAGCCGAACCATGGGCAGGGGCGGGGAGCTGTTTTTT	CASSRTMGRGGELFF
TRBD2	.	TRBJ2-2	TRBV11-2	TGTGCCAGCAGCTCCCTAAGCGGGAGAGGCGGGGAGCTGTTTTTT	CASSSLSGRGGELFF
.	once	TRBJ2-1	TRBV10-3	TGTGCCATCAGTGAGTCGAGTTCCATCAATGAGCAGTTCTTC	CAISESSSINEQFF
.	.	TRBJ1-4	TRBV5-1	TGCGCCAGCAAACCGGACAGCCTGAATGAAAAACTGTTTTTT	CASKPDSLNEKLFF
.	.	TRBJ1-6	TRBV5-1	TGCGCCAGCAGCTTGGTCTGGGGGACCGAGAATAATTCACCCCTCCACTTT	CASSLVWGTENNSPLHF
.	few	TRBJ1-5	TRBV12-3/TRBV12-4	TGTGCCAGCAGTCACCCGGGACGCCAGCATTTT	CASSHPGRQHF
TRBD2	.	TRBJ2-3	TRBV9	TGTGCCAGCAGCGTGTTTGGCGGGGGGATCACAGATACGCAGTATTTT	CASSVFGGGITDTQYF
TRBD2	.	TRBJ2-1	TRBV2	TGTGCCAGCAGTGAAGGGTCTAGCGGATACAATGAGCAGTTCTTC	CASSEGSSGYNEQFF
TRBD1	.	TRBJ1-3	TRBV11-1	TGTGCCAGCAGCTACGGACAGGGCTCGATCCCCTCTGGAAACACCATATATTTT	CASSYGQGSIPSGNTIYF
.	many	TRBJ1-4	TRBV6-5	TGTGCCAGCAGTTACTCGCCCGACGCCTCCGAAAAACTGTTTTTT	CASSYSPDASEKLFF
.	many	TRBJ1-1	TRBV6-4	TGTGCCAGCAGTGACAGGGAGCACACTGAAGCTTTCTTT	CASSDREHTEAFF
.	few	TRBJ1-5	TRBV12-3/TRBV12-4	TGTGCCAGCAGCCCCGACTTTGACAGGAATCAGCCCCAGCATTTT	CASSPDFDRNQPQHF
TRBD1	.	TRBJ2-3	TRBV2	TGTGCCCGCAGTTCGCCGGGACAGGGGGCGCGAGGCACAGATACGCAGTATTTT	CARSSPGQGARGTDTQYF
.	.	TRBJ1-3	TRBV12-3/TRBV12-4	TGTGCCAGCTCCCGGACGGATACTTCTGGAAACACCATATATTTT	CASSRTDTSGNTIYF
.	.	TRBJ2-7	TRBV6-1	TGTGCCAGCCACTACGGGAGTAGCTCCCTCTCCTACGAGCAGTACTTC	CASHYGSSSLSYEQYF
TRBD1	few	TRBJ1-1	TRBV5-1	TGCGCCAGCTACACCGGGACAGGGGGCCTAAGCACTGAAGCTTTCTTT	CASYTGTGGLSTEAFF
.	.	TRBJ2-5	TRBV9	TGTGCCAGCAGCGTGGGTGGGAGCCAAGAGACCCAGTACTTC	CASSVGGSQETQYF
.	.	TRBJ1-4	TRBV10-3	TGTGCCATCAGTGAGTCGACAGCCGCTAATGAAAAACTGTTTTTT	CAISESTAANEKLFF
.	few	TRBJ1-4	TRBV12-3/TRBV12-4	TGTGCCAGCAGTCTACGATGGGGGGCGTCAGAAAAACTGTTTTTT	CASSLRWGASEKLFF
TRBD2	.	TRBJ2-2	TRBV6-5	TGTGCCAGCAGTTACTCGTGGGCTAGCGGGGGCCCCAACACCGGGGAGCTGTTTTTT	CASSYSWASGGPNTGELFF
TRBD2	.	TRBJ2-1	TRBV4-1	TGCGCCAGCAGCCACCCGGGGACTAGCGGGAGAGTACGTGAGCAGTTCTTC	CASSHPGTSGRVREQFF
.	.	TRBJ1-1	TRBV20-1	TGCAGTGCTAGCCTCAAGGTGGGCCCCCTGAACACTGAAGCTTTCTTT	CSASLKVGPLNTEAFF
TRBD2	.	TRBJ2-3	TRBV4-2	TGTGCCAGCAGCCAATTCGGGACTAGCGGGAGCACAGATACGCAGTATTTT	CASSQFGTSGSTDTQYF
TRBD2	.	TRBJ2-3	TRBV28	TGTGCCAGCAGTCTGACCGGGACTAGCGCTAGCACAGATACGCAGTATTTT	CASSLTGTSASTDTQYF
TRBD2	many	TRBJ2-3	TRBV27	TGTGCCAGCAGACGTCTAGCGGGAGAGGGAGATACGCAGTATTTT	CASRRLAGEGDTQYF
TRBD2	once	TRBJ2-1	TRBV11-3	TGTGCCAGCAGCTTAGTTATCCCTAGCGGCGACAATGAGCAGTTCTTC	CASSLVIPSGDNEQFF
.	few	TRBJ1-2	TRBV12-3/TRBV12-4	TGTGCCAGCAGTTTAGCGTGGCGAGCTAACTATGGCTACACCTTC	CASSLAWRANYGYTF
.	few	TRBJ1-5	TRBV12-3/TRBV12-4	TGTGCCAGCAGCTCCAAGTGGATTAGGGGTCAGCCCCAGCATTTT	CASSSKWIRGQPQHF
.	many	TRBJ1-2	TRBV27	TGTGCCAGCAGTAGCACCCCTTTTTATGGCTACACCTTC	CASSSTPFYGYTF
.	.	TRBJ2-4	TRBV12-3/TRBV12-4	TGTGCCAGCAGTTTTAATCCCTCGCTAGCCAAAAACATTCAGTACTTC	CASSFNPSLAKNIQYF